Sequencing of this T cell receptor (beta chain) was carried out in a study of siplizumab effects on memory and regulatory T cells. Approximately 10^5 TCR templates were assayed per sample. Clones were read by immunoSEQ multiplex PCR, and TCRdb kept only the in-frame ones, dropping some. The profile shows about 100,000 clones, more than 90% of them singletons. Germline CDR1 MGHDK, CDR2 SYGVNS. The CDR3 consists of 13 residues. Trimming pared 1 base from V and 10 bases from J, leaving 11 bases between. The TCR comes from a human donor in good health. Sequencing was performed on CD4+ T cells sorted from blood. The chain links TRBV25-1 to TRBJ2-1; TRBD1 or TRBD2 may be the D gene (5 bases each). The CDR3: CASSEFQRGEQFF. For the CDR3, the DNA is TGTGCCAGCAGTGAATTTCAGAGGGGAGAGCAGTTCTTC.